These 6 T cell receptor beta chains originate from one sample sequenced in a study of control samples from healthy donors and cancer patients. The protocol was immunoSEQ multiplex PCR, while the TCRdb copy is restricted to in-frame clones and leaves out a portion. The sample includes roughly 130,000 clones, roughly 91% of them seen just once. The sequenced sample consisted of PBMCs. These receptors originate from a man between 50 and 59 years old with head and neck cancer.

The chain employs TRBV13 and TRBJ2-7; D gene ambiguous. The CDR3 length is 12 residues. V was shortened by 5 bases and J by 0 bases, with 5 bases between the two germline ends. Germline CDR1 and CDR2: PRHDT and FYEKMQ (reference sequence). CDR3 coding DNA: TGTGCCAGCAGCCGTTACTCCTACGAGCAGTACTTC. Protein sequence: CASSRYSYEQYF. Complete variable domain (other parts from reference TRBV13 and TRBJ2-7): AAGVIQSPRHLIKEKRETATLKCYPIPRHDTVYWYQQGPGQDPQFLISFYEKMQSDKGSIPDRFSAQQFSDYHSELNMSSLELGDSALYFCASSRYSYEQYFGPGTRLTVT.

This chain links TRBV4-1 with TRBJ1-3; D might be TRBD1 (5 bases). This CDR3 comprises 18 residues. Germline CDR1 is MGHRA and CDR2 is YSYEKL. V gave up 0 bases and J gave up 0 bases, with 15 bases separating them. The CDR3 nucleotides are TGCGCCAGCAGCCAAGATGGGGCCTACAGATCCTCTGGAAACACCATATATTTT. The encoded protein is CASSQDGAYRSSGNTIYF.

V is TRBV5-8 and J is TRBJ2-1; D unresolved. Germline CDR1 is SGHTS and CDR2 is YDEGEE. The V and J ends lost 1 base and 9 bases respectively, with 26 bases between them. The CDR3 has 18 amino acids. CDR3: CASSLSLNSYDLHSEQFF. In nucleotides, the CDR3 is TGTGCCAGCAGCTTGAGTCTGAACTCCTACGACCTGCATAGTGAGCAGTTCTTC.

On this clone: The same CDR3 can be traced to other DNA sequences in this sample. The genes are TRBV11-3 and TRBJ2-5, with a possible D match to TRBD2 (7 bases). The germline V gene has CDR1 SGHNT and CDR2 YENEEA. This CDR3 comprises 17 residues. The ends were cut back, 1 base at V and 5 bases at J, with 20 bases in the middle. DNA of the CDR3: TGTGCCAGCAGCTTAGGGCGCGGTCGGGGGGCTGGGGAGACCCAGTACTTC. This codes for CASSLGRGRGAGETQYF.

The chain links TRBV4-1 to TRBJ2-3, with 7 nucleotides matching TRBD2. Unmatched junction bases numbered 5, after V lost 1 base and J lost 4 bases. The CDR3 spans 15 residues. Germline V gives CDR1 MGHRA, CDR2 YSYEKL. CDR3 sequence: CASSQAGGSADTQYF. The CDR3 nucleotides are TGCGCCAGCAGCCAAGCGGGGGGAAGTGCAGATACGCAGTATTTT.

The rearrangement uses TRBV10-2 and TRBJ1-1; no clear D gene. The V end was cut by 5 bases, the J end by 5 bases, with 15 bases between. Per the germline V gene, CDR1 is WSHSY and CDR2 is SAAADI. The CDR3 covers 14 residues. CDR3 loop: CASSLTEIGTEAFF. The CDR3 bases are TGCGCCAGCAGTCTGACGGAAATTGGTACTGAAGCTTTCTTT.